This record concerns one TCR beta chain sequence. V lost 7 bases and J 5 bases, leaving 17 bases between the germline ends. From germline, CDR1 is SNHLY and CDR2 FYNNEI. The CDR3 consists of 14 residues. This specimen comes from a study of shared clonotypes between healthy human individuals. This table comes from immunoSEQ multiplex PCR, and its TCRdb copy is limited to in-frame clones, with some not included. This sample yields about 2 million clones, of which 95% are seen a single time; about 0.13% belongs to the top ten. This TCR was sampled from a man between 18 and 29 years old in good health. V usage is TRBV2 and J usage is TRBJ2-5; D is perhaps TRBD1 (5 bases). Sequencing was performed on naive CD4+ T cells sorted from blood. The subset denotes: CD45RA+ positively selected. CDR3 region: CASTQVMLGETQYF. The CDR3 coding sequence is TGTGCCAGCACACAGGTCATGTTGGGCGAGACCCAGTACTTC.